This TCR beta chain was retrieved from a study of shared clonotypes between healthy human individuals. Study conclusions and caveats: Generation probability values for non-shared clonotypes were lower than those for clonotypes shared by all four donors.

From germline, CDR1 is MGHRA and CDR2 YSYEKL. Trimming left V 3 bases short and J 1 base short, with 16 bases between. The CDR3 extends over 16 amino acids. As concerns this clone: Its target is unknown.

Libraries were prepared by immunoSEQ multiplex PCR; TCRdb keeps only in-frame clonotypes and omits some of them. Of about 2 million clones in the sample, about 95% were seen once. CD8 cells regarded as naive lacked CD45RO, were positively chosen for CCR7, and omitted terminally differentiated effector memory CD45RA+ cells. The rearrangement uses TRBV4-1 and TRBJ2-7, with TRBD2 as a possible D gene (7 bases). The TCR was taken from a man aged 18 to 35 in good health. Sample: naive CD8+ T cells sorted from blood. The CDR3 nucleotides are TGCGCCAGCAGCCACGGGGGGCCCGCCTCATCCTACGAGCAGTACTTC. It encodes CASSHGGPASSYEQYF.